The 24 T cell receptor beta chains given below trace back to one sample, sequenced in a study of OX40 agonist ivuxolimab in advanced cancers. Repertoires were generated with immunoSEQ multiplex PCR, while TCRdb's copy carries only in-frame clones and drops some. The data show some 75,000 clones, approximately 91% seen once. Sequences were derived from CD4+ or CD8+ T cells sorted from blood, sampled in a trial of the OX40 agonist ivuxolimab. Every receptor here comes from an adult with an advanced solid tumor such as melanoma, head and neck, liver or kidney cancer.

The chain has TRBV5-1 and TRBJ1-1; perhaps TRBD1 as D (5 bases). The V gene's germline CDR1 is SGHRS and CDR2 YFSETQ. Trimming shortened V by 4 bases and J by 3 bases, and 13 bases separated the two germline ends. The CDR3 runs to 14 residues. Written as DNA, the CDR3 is TGCGCCAGCAGCGTGACAGCCCCCGACACTGAAGCTTTCTTT. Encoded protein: CASSVTAPDTEAFF.

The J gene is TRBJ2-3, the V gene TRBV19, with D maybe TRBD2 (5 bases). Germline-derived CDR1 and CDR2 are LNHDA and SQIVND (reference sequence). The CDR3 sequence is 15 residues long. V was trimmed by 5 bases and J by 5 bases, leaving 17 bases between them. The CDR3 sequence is CASSARGRALDTQYF. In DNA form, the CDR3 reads TGTGCCAGTAGTGCCCGAGGGAGAGCCTTAGATACGCAGTATTTT.

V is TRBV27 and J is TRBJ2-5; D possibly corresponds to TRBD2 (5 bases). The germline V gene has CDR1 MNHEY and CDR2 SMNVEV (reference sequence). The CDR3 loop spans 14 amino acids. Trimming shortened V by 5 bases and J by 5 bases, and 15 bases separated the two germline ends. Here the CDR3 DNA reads TGTGCCAGCAGTCGGTCAGGAGGCAGGGAGACCCAGTACTTC. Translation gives CASSRSGGRETQYF.

The CDR3 loop reads CASSPRRVGGELFF. In DNA form, the CDR3 reads TGTGCCAGCAGCCCCCGCAGGGTGGGCGGGGAGCTGTTTTTT. The rearrangement links TRBV7-6 to TRBJ2-2; possibly TRBD1 for D (5 bases). The CDR3 covers 14 residues. The V gene's germline CDR1 is SGHVS and CDR2 FNYEAQ. Trimming pared 5 bases from V and 7 bases from J, leaving 14 bases between. Looking up the rest from reference TRBV7-6 and TRBJ2-2 gives the full variable domain: GAGVSQSPRYKVTKRGQDVALRCDPISGHVSLYWYRQALGQGPEFLTYFNYEAQQDKSGLPNDRFSAERPEGSISTLTIQRTEQRDSAMYRCASSPRRVGGELFFGEGSRLTVL.

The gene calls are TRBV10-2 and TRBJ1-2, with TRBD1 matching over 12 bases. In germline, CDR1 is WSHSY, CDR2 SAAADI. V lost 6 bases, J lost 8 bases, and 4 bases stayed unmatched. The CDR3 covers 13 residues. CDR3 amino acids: CASRGQGAVGYTF. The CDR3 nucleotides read TGCGCCAGCAGGGGACAGGGGGCAGTGGGCTACACCTTC.

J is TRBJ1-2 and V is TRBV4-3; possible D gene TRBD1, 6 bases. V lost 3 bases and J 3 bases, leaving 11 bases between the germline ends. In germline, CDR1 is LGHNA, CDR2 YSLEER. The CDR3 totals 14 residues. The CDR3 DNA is TGCGCCAGCAGCCAGGGGGCAGGGGACTATGGCTACACCTTC. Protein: CASSQGAGDYGYTF.

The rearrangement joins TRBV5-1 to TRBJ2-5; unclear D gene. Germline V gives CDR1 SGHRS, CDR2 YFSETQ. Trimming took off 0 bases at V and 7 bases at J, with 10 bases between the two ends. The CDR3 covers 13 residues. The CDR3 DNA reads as TGCGCCAGCAGCTTGGGAGGTCACGGGACCCAGTACTTC. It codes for CASSLGGHGTQYF.

This CDR3 reads CASRRDLNSNQPQHF. In DNA form, the CDR3 reads TGTGCCAGCCGCCGGGACCTCAATAGCAATCAGCCCCAGCATTTT. The rearrangement joins TRBV6-5 to TRBJ1-5, with D possibly TRBD1 on 5 matching bases. The CDR3 is 15 residues long. Trimming pared 8 bases from V and 0 bases from J, leaving 14 bases between. Germline CDR1 and CDR2: MNHEY and SVGAGI.

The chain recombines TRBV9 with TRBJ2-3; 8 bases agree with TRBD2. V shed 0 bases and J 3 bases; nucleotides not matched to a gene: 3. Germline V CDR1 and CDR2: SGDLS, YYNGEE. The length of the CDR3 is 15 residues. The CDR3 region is CASSVAGGHTDTQYF. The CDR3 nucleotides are TGTGCCAGCAGCGTAGCGGGGGGGCATACAGATACGCAGTATTTT.

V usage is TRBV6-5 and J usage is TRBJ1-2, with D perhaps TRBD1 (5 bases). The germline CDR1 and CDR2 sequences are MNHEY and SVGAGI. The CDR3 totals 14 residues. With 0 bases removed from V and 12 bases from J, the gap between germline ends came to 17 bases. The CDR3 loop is CASSYSRTTMEDTF. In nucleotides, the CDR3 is TGTGCCAGCAGTTACTCGAGGACAACAATGGAGGACACCTTC.

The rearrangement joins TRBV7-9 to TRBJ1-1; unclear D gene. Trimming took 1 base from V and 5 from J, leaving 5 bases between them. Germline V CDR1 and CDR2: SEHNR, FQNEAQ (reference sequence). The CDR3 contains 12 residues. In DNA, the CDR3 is TGTGCCAGCAGCTTAGAAACGACTGAAGCTTTCTTT. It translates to CASSLETTEAFF.

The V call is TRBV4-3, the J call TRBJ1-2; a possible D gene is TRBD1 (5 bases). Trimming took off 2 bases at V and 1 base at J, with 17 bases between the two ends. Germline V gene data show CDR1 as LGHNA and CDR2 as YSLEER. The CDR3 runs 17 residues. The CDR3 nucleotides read TGCGCCAGCAGCCAAAACGGTAGGGGTGGCCTTAACTATGGCTACACCTTC. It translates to CASSQNGRGGLNYGYTF.

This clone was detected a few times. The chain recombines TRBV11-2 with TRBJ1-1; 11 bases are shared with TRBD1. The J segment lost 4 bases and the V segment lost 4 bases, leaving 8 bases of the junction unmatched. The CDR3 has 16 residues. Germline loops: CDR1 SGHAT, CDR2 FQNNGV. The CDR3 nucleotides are TGTGCCAGCAGCTCAACCGGGACAGGGGGGATCACTGAAGCTTTCTTT. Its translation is CASSSTGTGGITEAFF.

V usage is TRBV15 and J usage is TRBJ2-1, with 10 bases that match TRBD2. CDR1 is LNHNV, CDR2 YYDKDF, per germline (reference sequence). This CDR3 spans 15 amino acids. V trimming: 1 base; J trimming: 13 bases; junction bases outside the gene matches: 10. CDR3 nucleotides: TGTGCCACCAGCAGAGGGATGTCTAGCGGGAGTGAACAGTTCTTC. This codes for CATSRGMSSGSEQFF.

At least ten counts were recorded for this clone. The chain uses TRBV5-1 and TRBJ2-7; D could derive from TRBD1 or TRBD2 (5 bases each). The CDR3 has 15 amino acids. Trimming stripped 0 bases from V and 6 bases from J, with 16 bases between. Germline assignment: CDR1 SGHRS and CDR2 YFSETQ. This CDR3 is CASSLALGGYSEQYF. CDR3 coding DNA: TGCGCCAGCAGCTTGGCCCTTGGGGGTTATAGCGAGCAGTACTTC. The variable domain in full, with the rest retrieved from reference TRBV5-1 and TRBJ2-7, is KAGVTQTPRYLIKTRGQQVTLSCSPISGHRSVSWYQQTPGQGLQFLFEYFSETQRNKGNFPGRFSGRQFSNSRSEMNVSTLELGDSALYLCASSLALGGYSEQYFGPGTRLTVT.

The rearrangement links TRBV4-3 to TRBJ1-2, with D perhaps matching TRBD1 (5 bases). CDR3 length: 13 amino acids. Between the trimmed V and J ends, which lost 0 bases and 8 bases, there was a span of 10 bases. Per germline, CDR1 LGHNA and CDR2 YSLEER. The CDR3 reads CASSQERGGGYTF. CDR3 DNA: TGCGCCAGCAGCCAAGAGAGGGGCGGGGGCTACACCTTC.

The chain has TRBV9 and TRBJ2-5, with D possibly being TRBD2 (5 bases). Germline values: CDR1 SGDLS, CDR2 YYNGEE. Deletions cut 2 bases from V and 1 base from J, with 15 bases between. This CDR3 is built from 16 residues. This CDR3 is CASSVQHGNSQETQYF. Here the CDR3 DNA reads TGTGCCAGCAGCGTTCAACACGGGAATAGCCAAGAGACCCAGTACTTC.

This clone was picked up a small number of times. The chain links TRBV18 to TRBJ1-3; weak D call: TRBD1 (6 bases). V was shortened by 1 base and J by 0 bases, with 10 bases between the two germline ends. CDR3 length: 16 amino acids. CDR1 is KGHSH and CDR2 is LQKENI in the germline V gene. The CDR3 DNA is TGTGCCAGCTCACCACTTACAGGGTCCTCTGGAAACACCATATATTTT. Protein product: CASSPLTGSSGNTIYF.

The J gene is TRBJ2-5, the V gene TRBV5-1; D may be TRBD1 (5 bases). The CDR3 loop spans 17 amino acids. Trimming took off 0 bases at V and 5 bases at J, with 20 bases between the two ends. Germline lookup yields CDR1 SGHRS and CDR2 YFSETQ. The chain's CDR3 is CASSLGGGSTGMETQYF. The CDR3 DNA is TGCGCCAGCAGCTTGGGGGGCGGTAGCACTGGCATGGAGACCCAGTACTTC.

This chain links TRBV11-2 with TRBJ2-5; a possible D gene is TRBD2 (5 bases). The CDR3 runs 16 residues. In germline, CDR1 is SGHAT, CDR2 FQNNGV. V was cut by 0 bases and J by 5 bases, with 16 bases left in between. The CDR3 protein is CASSLEVPGIGETQYF. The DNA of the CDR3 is TGTGCCAGCAGCTTAGAGGTGCCGGGGATAGGGGAGACCCAGTACTTC.

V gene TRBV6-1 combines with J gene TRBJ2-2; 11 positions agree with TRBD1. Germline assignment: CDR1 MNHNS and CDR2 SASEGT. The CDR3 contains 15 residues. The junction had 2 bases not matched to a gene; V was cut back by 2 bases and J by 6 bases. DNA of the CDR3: TGTGCCAGCAGTGAACTGGACAGGGGGCCCGGGGAGCTGTTTTTT. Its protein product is CASSELDRGPGELFF.

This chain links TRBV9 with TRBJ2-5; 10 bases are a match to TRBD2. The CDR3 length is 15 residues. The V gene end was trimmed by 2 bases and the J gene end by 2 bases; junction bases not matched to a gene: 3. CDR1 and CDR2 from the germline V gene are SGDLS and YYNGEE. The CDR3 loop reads CASSVHSGGQETQYF. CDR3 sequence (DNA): TGTGCCAGCAGCGTCCATAGCGGGGGGCAAGAGACCCAGTACTTC.

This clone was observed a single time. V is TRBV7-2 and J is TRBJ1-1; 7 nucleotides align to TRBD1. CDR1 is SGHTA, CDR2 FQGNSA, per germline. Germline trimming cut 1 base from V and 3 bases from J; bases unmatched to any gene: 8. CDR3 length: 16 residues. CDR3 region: CASSLVQGRHYTEAFF. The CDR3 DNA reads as TGTGCCAGCAGCTTAGTACAGGGGAGACATTACACTGAAGCTTTCTTT.

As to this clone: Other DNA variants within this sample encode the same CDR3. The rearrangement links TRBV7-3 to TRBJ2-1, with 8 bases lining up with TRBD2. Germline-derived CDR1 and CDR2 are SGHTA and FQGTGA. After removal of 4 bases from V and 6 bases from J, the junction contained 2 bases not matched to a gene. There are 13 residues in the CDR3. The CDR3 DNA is TGTGCCAGCAGCTCCCGGGGGGGCAATGAGCAGTTCTTC. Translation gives CASSSRGGNEQFF.